The table lists the clone carrying this T cell receptor (beta chain) with a few counts. Per the authors' pipeline: Scientists estimated how many nucleated cells there were by amplifying reference gene primers. Libraries were prepared by immunoSEQ multiplex PCR; TCRdb keeps only in-frame clonotypes and omits some of them. Clone size and the V and J calls come from that table; the DNA yielded D and trimming. The table has a few hundred thousand clones, approximately 85% seen once; the top ten hold under 2.5%. The data stem from a study of blood T cell repertoires in COVID-19. Study details: PBMCs, B-cell-depleted T cells, or T cells were the source of the cDNA or gDNA that made up the material.

The trim removed 5 bases at V and 8 bases at J, leaving 14 bases unmatched. The germline V gene has CDR1 SGHVS and CDR2 FQNEAQ. The CDR3 spans 16 residues. Residents of approximately 25 US areas, aged about 18 to 95 years, made up the participants. V is TRBV7-8 and J is TRBJ2-2; 7 bases are a match to TRBD2. The clonotype comes from a man aged 30 to 45 who had recovered from COVID-19. Material: PBMCs or T cells enriched from blood (not recorded which). CDR3 nucleotide sequence: TGTGCCAGCAGCCAGCGTGCGGGGGTTTTTTCTGGGGAGCTGTTTTTT. Amino acid sequence: CASSQRAGVFSGELFF.